This TCR beta chain was recovered during a study of blood T cell repertoires in COVID-19. Germline values: CDR1 MNHEY, CDR2 SVGAGI. V was pared by 7 bases and J by 7 bases, with 6 bases of the junction left unmatched. CDR3 length equals 13 residues. Sequenced by immunoSEQ multiplex PCR; TCRdb stores in-frame clones only, minus some. The sample lists fewer than 350,000 clones, 88% occurring once. The chain couples TRBV6-5 to TRBJ1-1, with TRBD1 matching 10 bases. The sequence was collected from a man in his late teens or twenties with active or convalescent COVID-19. Sample: peripheral blood. CDR3 DNA sequence: TGTGCCAGCATCCGGGGACAGGGGAATGAAGCTTTCTTT. It yields the protein CASIRGQGNEAFF.